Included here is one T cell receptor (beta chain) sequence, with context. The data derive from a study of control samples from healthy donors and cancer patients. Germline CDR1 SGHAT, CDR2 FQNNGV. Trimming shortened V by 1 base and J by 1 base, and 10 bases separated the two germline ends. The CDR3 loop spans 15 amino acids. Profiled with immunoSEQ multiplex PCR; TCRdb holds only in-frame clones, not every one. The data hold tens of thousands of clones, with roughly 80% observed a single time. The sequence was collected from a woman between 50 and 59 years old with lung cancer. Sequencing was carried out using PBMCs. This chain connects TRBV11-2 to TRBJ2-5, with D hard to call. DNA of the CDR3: TGTGCCAGCAGCTTAGTGGGTGACACCCAAGAGACCCAGTACTTC. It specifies CASSLVGDTQETQYF.